The 22 T cell receptor beta chains listed next were all sequenced from one sample in a study of shared clonotypes between healthy human individuals. Only in-frame clones appear in the TCRdb table, and some are missing; sequencing was by immunoSEQ multiplex PCR. The sample lists about 470,000 clones, roughly three quarters seen once, with 13% in the top ten. Sequenced: PBMCs. These TCRs come from a woman aged 40 to 55 in good health. Some clones in this sample may be carry-over from other donors' samples.

This clone was seen a single time. The rearrangement joins TRBV11-2 to TRBJ2-1; TRBD2 might be the D (6 bases). The CDR3 length is 13 residues. V shed 3 bases and J shed 3 bases, with 6 bases lying between them. CDR1 is SGHAT and CDR2 is FQNNGV in the germline V gene. This CDR3 is CASSLGGYNEQFF. CDR3 DNA sequence: TGTGCCAGCAGCTTGGGAGGCTACAATGAGCAGTTCTTC.

The chain uses TRBV29-1 and TRBJ2-7; the D gene is possibly TRBD2 (6 bases). V lost 4 bases and J lost 2, with 12 bases in between. Germline CDR1 and CDR2: SQVTM and ANQGSEA. There are 13 residues in the CDR3. CDR3 nucleotides: TGCAGCGTTGGCGGGATTTCCCCCTACGAGCAGTACTTC. It translates to CSVGGISPYEQYF.

The gene calls are TRBV19 and TRBJ2-2; no clear D gene. V lost 1 base, J lost 6 bases, and 12 bases lay in between. There are 15 residues in the CDR3. Germline lookup yields CDR1 LNHDA and CDR2 SQIVND (reference sequence). CDR3 sequence: CASSIGGSLAGELFF. CDR3 bases: TGTGCCAGTAGTATAGGCGGCAGTTTAGCCGGGGAGCTGTTTTTT.

This chain joins TRBV19 and TRBJ2-5, with TRBD2 matching 9 bases. The junction had 3 bases not matched to a gene; V was cut back by 4 bases and J by 0 bases. In germline, CDR1 is LNHDA, CDR2 SQIVND (reference sequence). This CDR3 spans 15 amino acids. CDR3 sequence: CASSKGLANQETQYF. DNA of the CDR3: TGTGCCAGTAGTAAAGGACTAGCGAACCAAGAGACCCAGTACTTC.

This chain connects TRBV9 to TRBJ2-1; 8 bases are shared with TRBD2. CDR3 length: 19 residues. V gave up 0 bases and J gave up 0 bases; unmatched junction bases: 11. Germline CDR1 reads SGDLS; CDR2 reads YYNGEE. The DNA of the CDR3 is TGTGCCAGCAGCGTAGGGGAGGGAGTGAGCGGGAGCTCCTACAATGAGCAGTTCTTC. Amino acid sequence: CASSVGEGVSGSSYNEQFF.

The genes are TRBV10-2 and TRBJ2-7; 11 bases align to TRBD2. With 6 bases clipped from V and 1 base from J, the junction kept 8 bases outside the gene matches. This CDR3 has 16 amino acids. Germline CDR1 reads WSHSY; CDR2 reads SAAADI. In DNA form, the CDR3 reads TGCGCCAGCAGCCCCCGTGGGACTAGCGGTTCCTACGAGCAGTACTTC. Encoded protein: CASSPRGTSGSYEQYF.

This clone was counted a single time. The chain uses TRBV11-3 and TRBJ2-7; 7 bases are shared with TRBD1. In germline, CDR1 is SGHNT, CDR2 YENEEA. Trimming at V came to 0 bases and at J to 6 bases, leaving 8 bases not matched to a gene. CDR3 length: 15 amino acids. In nucleotides, the CDR3 is TGTGCCAGCAGCTTAGAGGGACAGAGTGGTGGCGAGCAGTACTTC. Protein sequence: CASSLEGQSGGEQYF.

The genes are TRBV7-3 and TRBJ2-3; TRBD2 agrees at 9 bases. The germline V gene encodes CDR1 SGHTA and CDR2 FQGTGA. Germline trimming cut 5 bases from V and 1 base from J; bases unmatched to any gene: 4. The CDR3 runs to 15 residues. CDR3 loop: CASSTGTSRTDTQYF. CDR3 DNA sequence: TGTGCCAGCAGCACCGGGACTAGCCGCACAGATACGCAGTATTTT.

The chain is built from TRBV7-9 and TRBJ2-5; TRBD2 matches at 8 bases. Germline V lookup: CDR1 SEHNR, CDR2 FQNEAQ (reference sequence). CDR3 length equals 14 residues. V trimming: 7 bases; J trimming: 5 bases; junction bases outside the gene matches: 9. This CDR3 is CASTQMGGRETQYF. Here the CDR3 DNA reads TGTGCCAGCACCCAGATGGGCGGGAGGGAGACCCAGTACTTC.

The chain joins TRBV6-6 to TRBJ2-6, with D uncertain. The CDR3 totals 15 residues. The V gene lost 4 bases and the J gene lost 0 bases, with 7 bases spanning the gap. Germline V gene data show CDR1 as MNHNY and CDR2 as SVGAGI (reference sequence). CDR3 residues: CASSSPFSGANVLTF. The CDR3 DNA reads TGTGCCAGCAGTTCACCTTTCTCTGGGGCCAACGTCCTGACTTTC.

This clone has ten or more counts. This chain uses TRBV29-1 with TRBJ1-2; D is ambiguous. Germline V gene data show CDR1 as SQVTM and CDR2 as ANQGSEA. Between the trimmed V and J ends, which lost 8 bases and 4 bases, there was a span of 14 bases. The CDR3 runs to 12 residues. Written as DNA, the CDR3 is TGCAGCCCCGAAATGGTCCCCTATGGCTACACCTTC. Residues: CSPEMVPYGYTF.

This clone was counted at least ten times. The V and J genes are TRBV18 and TRBJ2-2; 9 nucleotides agree with TRBD1. Germline CDR1 is KGHSH and CDR2 is LQKENI. V trimming: 3 bases; J trimming: 3 bases; junction bases outside the gene matches: 5. This CDR3 comprises 16 residues. CDR3 sequence reads: CASSPPTGGYTGELFF. CDR3 nucleotide sequence: TGTGCCAGCTCACCTCCGACAGGGGGTTACACCGGGGAGCTGTTTTTT.

In this sample, this clone turned up a few times. V gene TRBV4-2 combines with J gene TRBJ2-7; TRBD2 matches 9 bases. CDR3 length equals 14 residues. Trimming cost V 0 bases and J 6 bases; bases outside gene matches: 3. Germline V gene lookup returns CDR1 LGHNA and CDR2 YNFKEQ. For the CDR3, the DNA is TGTGCCAGCAGCCAAGAGGGACTAGCCGGCGAGCAGTACTTC. Residues: CASSQEGLAGEQYF.

V gene TRBV7-3 combines with J gene TRBJ2-7; no clear D gene. V dropped 2 bases and J dropped 4 bases, with 9 bases sitting between them. The CDR3 covers 13 residues. The germline gives CDR1 SGHTA, CDR2 FQGTGA. The CDR3 loop reads CASSLRPGYEQYF. As DNA, the CDR3 is TGTGCCAGCAGCTTACGCCCTGGGTACGAGCAGTACTTC.

This chain uses TRBV27 with TRBJ2-7; 7 bases fit TRBD1. The V segment lost 5 bases and the J segment 0 bases; nucleotides outside the gene matches: 7. Germline-derived CDR1 and CDR2 are MNHEY and SMNVEV (reference sequence). The CDR3 length is 15 residues. DNA of the CDR3: TGTGCCAGCAGTGCCCGGGACAGCTTCTCCTACGAGCAGTACTTC. As protein: CASSARDSFSYEQYF.

For this clone: Other DNA sequences from this sample encode an identical CDR3 as well. The V gene is TRBV7-9, the J gene TRBJ2-7; D gene uncertain. The germline V gene has CDR1 SEHNR and CDR2 FQNEAQ (reference sequence). With 5 bases removed from V and 2 bases from J, the gap between germline ends came to 7 bases. The CDR3 is 12 amino acids. The CDR3 DNA reads as TGTGCCAGCAGCCCCGGACCCTACGAGCAGTACTTC. Protein sequence: CASSPGPYEQYF.

The chain has TRBV5-1 and TRBJ2-3; TRBD2 matches at 10 bases. The V segment lost 0 bases and the J segment 0 bases; nucleotides outside the gene matches: 10. Germline V gene data show CDR1 as SGHRS and CDR2 as YFSETQ. The CDR3 contains 19 residues. CDR3 DNA sequence: TGCGCCAGCAGCTTGGGGGCCTTCGGACTAGCGGCTAGCACAGATACGCAGTATTTT. This translates into CASSLGAFGLAASTDTQYF.

The rearrangement uses TRBV28 and TRBJ2-7; D is ambiguous. From germline, CDR1 is MDHEN and CDR2 SYDVKM. The CDR3 runs 12 residues. Trimming cost V 6 bases and J 2 bases, with 8 bases left between them. This CDR3 reads CASSRSAYEQYF. The CDR3 nucleotides are TGTGCCAGCAGCAGGTCCGCCTACGAGCAGTACTTC.

V usage is TRBV9 and J usage is TRBJ2-7; D unresolved. This CDR3 is built from 15 residues. V shed 0 bases and J shed 2 bases, with 12 bases lying between them. Germline CDR1 SGDLS, CDR2 YYNGEE. CDR3 sequence reads: CASSVGLDYAYEQYF. The CDR3 DNA follows: TGTGCCAGCAGCGTAGGGTTAGATTACGCCTACGAGCAGTACTTC. Full variable domain (remainder filled in from reference TRBV9 and TRBJ2-7): DSGVTQTPKHLITATGQRVTLRCSPRSGDLSVYWYQQSLDQGLQFLIQYYNGEERAKGNILERFSAQQFPDLHSELNLSSLELGDSALYFCASSVGLDYAYEQYFGPGTRLTVT.

CDR3 sequence (DNA): TGTGCCAGCAGCCAAGTAGGGCTGGATACGCAGTATTTT. Translation gives CASSQVGLDTQYF. This chain joins TRBV14 and TRBJ2-3; D uncertain. CDR3 size: 13 residues. Germline V gene sequence: CDR1 SGHDN, CDR2 FVKESK. V shed 1 base and J shed 6 bases, with 8 bases lying between them.

This clone has a single count. The V and J genes are TRBV7-7 and TRBJ2-3; 10 nucleotides match TRBD2. The CDR3 consists of 16 residues. J was trimmed by 5 bases and V by 5 bases; bases with no gene match: 10. Germline loops: CDR1 SSHAT, CDR2 FNYEAQ (reference sequence). CDR3 sequence (DNA): TGTGCCAGCAGCCCGACGCTAGCGGGAGCTGTAGATACGCAGTATTTT. Residues: CASSPTLAGAVDTQYF.

This clone was seen a few times. The chain employs TRBV5-4 and TRBJ1-4, with 7 nucleotides matching TRBD1. CDR1 and CDR2 (germline): SGHNT, YYREEE (reference sequence). V lost 1 base, J lost 0 bases, and 3 bases stayed unmatched. The CDR3 runs 16 residues. This chain's CDR3 is CASSLTGDATNEKLFF. As DNA, the CDR3 is TGTGCCAGCAGCTTGACAGGGGACGCAACTAATGAAAAACTGTTTTTT. Based on the CDR3 plus reference TRBV5-4 and TRBJ1-4, the full variable domain is ETGVTQSPTHLIKTRGQQVTLRCSSQSGHNTVSWYQQALGQGPQFIFQYYREEENGRGNFPPRFSGLQFPNYSSELNVNALELDDSALYLCASSLTGDATNEKLFFGSGTQLSVL.